This T cell receptor (beta chain) was recorded in a study of identical twins (dated by TCRdb to 2016 to 2018). With regard to the full study: To test whether fetal clonotypes persist, the study used deep sequencing on TCR alpha and beta repertoires from monozygotic twins, unrelated adults of various ages, and cord blood. To rule out contamination, replicate twin experiments were performed at different times with different library preparation protocols. Paper-wide results and their limitations: In monozygotic twins, out-of-frame TCR alpha sharing was systematically underestimated by recombination models, although the models agreed with sharing between unrelated individuals. Invariant T cells such as MAIT and iNKT could partly confound zero-insertion analyses, though diverse VJ usage argued against this for most clonotypes. Because the same donors could not be followed over many years, the conclusions depended on cross-sectional statistical analysis. Fewer insertions were carried by abundant cord blood beta clonotypes; a weaker similar trend was observed in young adult naive repertoires, while no such trend was observed in memory repertoires. In beta out-of-frame sequences, excess twin sharing was weaker, because having fewer shared sequences lowered the signal-to-noise ratio. Out-of-frame TCR alpha sequences shared between twins showed an excess of low generation-probability sequences compared with coincidental sharing between unrelated individuals.

The V end gives up 3 bases and the J end 2 bases, leaving 6 bases in the junction not matched to a gene. Including the terminal cysteine and phenylalanine, the CDR3 comprises 15 residues. Here the CDR3 DNA is all that survives: 45 bases in frame from base 1. The germline V gene specifies SGDLS as CDR1 and YYNGEE as CDR2. All donors were healthy Caucasians. The twin cohort comprised three pairs of female monozygotic twins, all aged roughly 18 to 29 years. CD4+ and CD8+ T cell populations were isolated with positive isolation kits from Invitrogen. This clonotype has more than one count but fewer than ten. The clone's antigen remains unknown. Qualities for individual bases were not recorded, and no much larger clone is one base off. The library relied on 5' RACE. The sequencer was an Illumina HiSeq 2000. A universal primer binding site was added through template switching, and the final cDNA carried a unique molecular identifier so that TCR cDNA molecules could be counted accurately. Specific primers in the conserved constant-segment region were used to synthesize first-strand cDNA for TCR alpha and beta chains. To control for contamination, each cDNA library was double barcoded with a SMART-Mk sample barcode plus Illumina barcodes. TruSeq adapter sequences, together with Illumina sample barcodes, were added in two successive PCR steps. TCR alpha and beta cDNA libraries were sequenced on the Illumina HiSeq platform with custom primers. The authors' pipeline ran thus. Raw reads were processed with MiGEC to extract unique molecular identifiers, and MiXCR was used to determine CDR3 positions. Recombination models were inferred per individual with the repgenHMM and IGoR tools using an EM algorithm. Shared clonotypes were analyzed with the tcR package in R, and sharing was normalized by the product of cloneset sizes. To study raw recombination without the effects of thymic and clonal selection, out-of-frame nonproductive sequences were analyzed. TCRdb reprocessed the public reads (quality trimming at Q25 with fastp, clone calling with MiXCR) and kept in-frame beta chains. CDR3 protein sequences are deduplicated, and each keeps its most common genes and DNA. None of the V and J calls come from the authors' own analysis; TCRdb made them. Across this sample there are about 340,000 distinct CDR3 sequences, with around an eighth seen only once. In total, the top ten clones hold just over 7% of the sample.

The same data also went into a second study, on yellow fever vaccine responses in identical twins. As that second study puts it: The authors reported that the T cell response to vaccination in identical twins appeared partly convergent and partly personalized. Focusing on identical twins, the study followed the T cell clones that responded to the vaccine, and did so with precision.

The sequence came from a woman younger than 30 in good health. The chain is encoded by TRBV9 joined to TRBJ2-3, with 7 bases in between that match TRBD1. Sequencing used CD8+ T cells sorted from blood. The nucleotide sequence reads TGTGCCAGCAGCGGGTCCGGGACAGCCACAGATACGCAGTATTTT. This encodes CASSGSGTATDTQYF.